This T cell receptor beta chain emerged from a study of T cell responses to AZD1222 COVID-19 vaccine. Study-wide results and limits: Spike as a whole was targeted by vaccine-associated CD4 TCRs, dominant at 160-218 and 743-854. Unmutated variant regions are reportedly the target of nearly half of TCRs that are spike-specific.

The V end lost 4 bases, the J end lost 6 bases, and 10 bases lay between the germline ends. The CDR3 is made up of 13 amino acids. The germline CDR1 and CDR2 sequences are MNHEY and SVGAGI. Remarks on this clone: What it recognizes is unknown.

Sequenced by immunoSEQ multiplex PCR; TCRdb stores in-frame clones only, minus some. The data show about 120,000 clones, about 92% seen once. This receptor was obtained from an adult who received the AZD1222 COVID-19 vaccine. J is TRBJ2-1 and V is TRBV6-5; D is possibly TRBD2 (5 bases). Here the sequenced sample was peripheral blood, taken 28 days after the second AZD1222 dose. The CDR3 nucleotides are TGTGCCAGCAGTTCCCCGGACTTCAATGAGCAGTTCTTC. It translates to CASSSPDFNEQFF.